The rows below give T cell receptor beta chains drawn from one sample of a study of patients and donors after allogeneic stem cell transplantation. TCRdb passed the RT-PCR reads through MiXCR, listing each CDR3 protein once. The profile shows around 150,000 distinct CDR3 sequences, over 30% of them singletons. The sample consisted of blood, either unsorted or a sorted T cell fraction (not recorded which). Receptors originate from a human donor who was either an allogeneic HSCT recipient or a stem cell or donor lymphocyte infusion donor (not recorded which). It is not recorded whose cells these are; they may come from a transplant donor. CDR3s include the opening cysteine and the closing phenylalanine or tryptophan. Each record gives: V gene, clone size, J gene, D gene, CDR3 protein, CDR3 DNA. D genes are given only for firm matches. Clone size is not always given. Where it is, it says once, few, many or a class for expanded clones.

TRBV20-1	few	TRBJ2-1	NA	CSASGVGEQFF	TGCAGTGCTAGTGGTGTGGGTGAGCAGTTCTTC
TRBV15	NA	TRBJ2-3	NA	CATSSLDTDTQYF	TGTGCCACCAGCAGCCTTGACACAGATACGCAGTATTTT
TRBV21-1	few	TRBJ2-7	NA	CASSQKRQGSSYEQYF	TGTGCCAGCAGCCAAAAACGACAGGGATCTTCCTACGAGCAGTACTTC
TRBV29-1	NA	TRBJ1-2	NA	CSAQRGQGGGYTF	TGCAGCGCCCAACGAGGGCAGGGAGGCGGCTACACCTTC
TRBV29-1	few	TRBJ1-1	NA	CSAAPSSYLNTEAFF	TGCAGCGCCGCCCCGAGTTCCTATTTGAACACTGAAGCTTTCTTT
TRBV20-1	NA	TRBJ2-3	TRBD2	CSARDSFLLRGSTDTQYF	TGCAGTGCTAGAGACTCCTTCCTGCTGCGGGGGAGCACAGATACGCAGTATTTT
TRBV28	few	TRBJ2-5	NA	CASSFLGVGETQYF	TGTGCCAGCAGTTTTCTGGGAGTTGGAGAGACCCAGTACTTC
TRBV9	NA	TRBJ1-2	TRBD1	CASSVAGQGYNYGYTF	TGTGCCAGCAGCGTAGCTGGACAGGGATATAACTATGGCTACACCTTC
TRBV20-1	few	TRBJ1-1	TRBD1	CSARKGTGGPNTEAFF	TGCAGTGCTAGAAAGGGGACAGGGGGACCCAACACTGAAGCTTTCTTT
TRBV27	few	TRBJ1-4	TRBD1	CASRPTGANEKLFF	TGTGCCAGCAGGCCGACAGGGGCTAATGAAAAACTGTTTTTT
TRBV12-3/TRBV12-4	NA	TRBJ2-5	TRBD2	CASSTRLAGGLETQYF	TGTGCCAGCAGTACACGACTAGCGGGGGGGCTTGAGACCCAGTACTTC
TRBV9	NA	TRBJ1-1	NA	CASRHGENTEAFF	TGTGCCAGCAGGCACGGGGAGAACACTGAAGCTTTCTTT
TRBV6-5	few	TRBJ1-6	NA	CASSYSMGRNNSPLHF	TGTGCCAGCAGTTACTCCATGGGGCGTAATAATTCACCCCTCCACTTT
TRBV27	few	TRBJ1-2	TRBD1	CASSSSTGPYGYTF	TGTGCCAGCAGTTCGTCGACAGGGCCCTATGGCTACACCTTC
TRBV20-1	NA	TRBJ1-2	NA	CSARDEAIGYGYTF	TGCAGTGCTAGAGATGAGGCCATTGGCTATGGCTACACCTTC
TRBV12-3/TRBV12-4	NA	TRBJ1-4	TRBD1	CASSLQGDEKLFF	TGTGCCAGCAGTTTACAGGGGGACGAAAAACTGTTTTTT
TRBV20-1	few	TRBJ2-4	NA	CSARLTFAKNIQYF	TGCAGTGCACGCCTTACCTTTGCCAAAAACATTCAGTACTTC
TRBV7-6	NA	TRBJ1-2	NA	CASSLGQIVANYGYTF	TGTGCCAGCAGCCTAGGACAGATTGTAGCTAACTATGGCTACACCTTC
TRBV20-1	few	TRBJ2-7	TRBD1	CSARDQGDPRGYEQYF	TGCAGTGCTAGAGATCAGGGGGACCCAAGAGGATACGAGCAGTACTTC
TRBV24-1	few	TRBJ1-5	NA	CATSDADQPQHF	TGTGCCACCAGTGATGCAGACCAGCCCCAGCATTTT
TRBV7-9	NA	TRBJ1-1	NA	CASTHRGATMNTEAFF	TGTGCCTCGACCCACCGGGGGGCTACTATGAACACTGAAGCTTTCTTT
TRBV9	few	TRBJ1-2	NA	CASSPRVVPNYGYTF	TGTGCCAGCAGCCCCCGGGTGGTCCCGAACTATGGCTACACCTTC
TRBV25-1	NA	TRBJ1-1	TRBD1	CASRPGQGITEAFF	TGTGCCAGCAGGCCGGGACAGGGTATCACTGAAGCTTTCTTT
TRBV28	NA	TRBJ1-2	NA	CASSSAGSHGYTF	TGTGCCAGCAGTTCCGCGGGGAGCCATGGCTACACCTTC
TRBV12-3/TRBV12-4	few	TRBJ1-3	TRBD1	CASSLTGGGNTIYF	TGTGCCAGCAGTTTGACAGGGGGTGGAAACACCATATATTTT
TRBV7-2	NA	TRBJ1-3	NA	CASSLTHMGRSGNTIYF	TGTGCCAGCAGCCTAACACACATGGGGCGAAGTGGAAACACCATATATTTT
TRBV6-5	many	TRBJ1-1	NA	CASSYGGPEAFF	TGTGCCAGCAGTTACGGAGGGCCTGAAGCTTTCTTT
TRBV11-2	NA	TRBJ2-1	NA	CASSLAGVHNEQFF	TGTGCCAGCAGCTTGGCCGGGGTCCACAATGAGCAGTTCTTC
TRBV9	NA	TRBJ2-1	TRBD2	CASSVSSGGYYNEQFF	TGTGCCAGCAGCGTAAGTAGCGGGGGTTACTACAATGAGCAGTTCTTC
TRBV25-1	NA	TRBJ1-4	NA	CASSDRQGGEKLFF	TGTGCCAGCAGTGATCGGCAGGGCGGTGAAAAACTGTTTTTT
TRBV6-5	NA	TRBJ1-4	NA	CASSYDQGQLFF	TGTGCCAGCAGTTATGACCAGGGACAACTGTTTTTT
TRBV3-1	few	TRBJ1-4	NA	CASSQDTREKLFF	TGTGCCAGCAGCCAAGATACTCGCGAAAAACTGTTTTTT
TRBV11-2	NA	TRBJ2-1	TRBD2	CASSLDPAGGHNEQFF	TGTGCCAGCAGCTTAGATCCGGCGGGGGGGCACAATGAGCAGTTCTTC
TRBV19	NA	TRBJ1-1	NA	CASSGSGLPNTEAFF	TGTGCCAGTAGTGGCTCGGGACTTCCGAACACTGAAGCTTTCTTT
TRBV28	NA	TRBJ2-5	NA	CASSPRTGRETQYF	TGTGCCAGCAGTCCTCGGACCGGTAGGGAGACCCAGTACTTC
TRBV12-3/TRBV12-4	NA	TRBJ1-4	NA	CASSRVPTSEKLFF	TGTGCCAGCAGTAGAGTCCCTACCTCTGAAAAACTGTTTTTT
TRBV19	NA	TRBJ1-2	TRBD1	CASNLRRRGRSYGYTF	TGTGCCAGTAACCTACGGAGGAGGGGGCGCTCCTATGGCTACACCTTC
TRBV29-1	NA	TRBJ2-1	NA	CSVGIGNYNEQFF	TGCAGCGTTGGGATTGGGAATTACAATGAGCAGTTCTTC
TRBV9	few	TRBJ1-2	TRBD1	CASSDTTGANGYTF	TGTGCCAGCAGCGATACGACAGGGGCAAATGGCTACACCTTC
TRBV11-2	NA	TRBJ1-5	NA	CASSGLAGKNQPQHF	TGTGCCAGCAGCGGATTGGCAGGGAAGAATCAGCCCCAGCATTTT
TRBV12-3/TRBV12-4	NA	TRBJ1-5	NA	CASSPDIGASNQPQHF	TGTGCCAGCAGCCCCGATATCGGGGCAAGCAATCAGCCCCAGCATTTT
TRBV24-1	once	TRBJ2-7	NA	CATSDLRSGEQYF	TGTGCCACCAGTGATTTGAGGTCGGGCGAGCAGTACTTC
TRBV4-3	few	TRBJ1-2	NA	CASSQAPYGYTF	TGCGCCAGCAGCCAGGCCCCCTATGGCTACACCTTC
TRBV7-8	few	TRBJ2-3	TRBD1	CASSPPRRTGPDTQYF	TGTGCCAGCAGCCCACCCCGGCGGACAGGTCCAGATACGCAGTATTTT
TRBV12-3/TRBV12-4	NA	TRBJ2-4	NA	CASRSNLAKNIQYF	TGTGCCAGCAGGTCCAATCTAGCCAAAAACATTCAGTACTTC